This record looks at one TCR beta chain sequence and its context. Its antigen remains unidentified. This entry comes from a study of OX40 agonist ivuxolimab in advanced cancers. Study-level information: Patients in dose escalation had liver, melanoma, kidney or head and neck cancers. Three patients responded partially, comprising one with hepatocellular carcinoma and two with cutaneous melanoma.

V was shortened by 4 bases and J by 9 bases, with 19 bases between the two germline ends. The germline V gene encodes CDR1 LNHDA and CDR2 SQIVND (reference sequence). The CDR3 consists of 15 residues. This table comes from immunoSEQ multiplex PCR, and its TCRdb copy is limited to in-frame clones, with some not included. This sample has 85,000 to 90,000 clones, with 75% to 90% found just once. General study results and limits: Clones of CD4+ and CD8+ blood T cells grew by week 6 at doses of 0.1 to 3.0 mg/kg. Among the nonresponders, some also had low normalized T-cell clonal expansion.

The V gene is TRBV19, the J gene TRBJ1-5; the D gene is possibly TRBD1 (5 bases). The clonotype was recovered from an adult with an advanced solid tumor such as melanoma, head and neck, liver or kidney cancer. The sample here was CD4+ or CD8+ T cells sorted from blood, taken in a trial of the OX40 agonist ivuxolimab. CDR3 in amino acids: CASSTQPDRDGPQHF. CDR3 sequence (DNA): TGTGCCAGTAGTACTCAGCCGGACCGGGACGGGCCCCAGCATTTT. The variable domain in full, with the rest retrieved from reference TRBV19 and TRBJ1-5, is DGGITQSPKYLFRKEGQNVTLSCEQNLNHDAMYWYRQDPGQGLRLIYYSQIVNDFQKGDIAEGYSVSREKKESFPLTVTSAQKNPTAFYLCASSTQPDRDGPQHFGDGTRLSIL.